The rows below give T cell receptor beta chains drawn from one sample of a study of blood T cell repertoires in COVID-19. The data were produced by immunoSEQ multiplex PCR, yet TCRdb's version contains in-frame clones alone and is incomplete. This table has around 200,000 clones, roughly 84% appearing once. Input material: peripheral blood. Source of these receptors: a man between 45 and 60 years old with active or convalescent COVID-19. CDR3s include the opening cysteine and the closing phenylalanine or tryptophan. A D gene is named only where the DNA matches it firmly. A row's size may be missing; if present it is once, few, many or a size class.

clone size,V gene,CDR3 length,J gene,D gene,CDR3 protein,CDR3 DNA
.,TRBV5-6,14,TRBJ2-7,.,CASSLDREIHEQYF,TGTGCCAGCAGCTTGGACAGGGAAATCCACGAGCAGTACTTC
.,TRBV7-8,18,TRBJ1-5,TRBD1,CASSLLGQGGNSNQPQHF,TGTGCCAGCAGCCTCCTGGGACAGGGGGGTAATAGCAATCAGCCCCAGCATTTT
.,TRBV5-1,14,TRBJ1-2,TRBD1,CASSFRDRAYGYTF,TGCGCCAGCAGCTTTCGGGACAGGGCTTATGGCTACACCTTC
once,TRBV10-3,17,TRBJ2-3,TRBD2,CAISDGLAGGRIDTQYF,TGTGCCATCAGTGACGGTCTAGCGGGGGGGCGTATTGATACGCAGTATTTT
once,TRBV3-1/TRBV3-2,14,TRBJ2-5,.,CASSQQTGLATQYF,TGTGCCAGCAGCCAGCAGACAGGATTAGCGACCCAGTACTTC
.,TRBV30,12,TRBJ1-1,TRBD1,CAWNAGGTEAFF,TGTGCCTGGAACGCAGGGGGCACTGAAGCTTTCTTT
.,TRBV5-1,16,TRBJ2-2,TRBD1,CASSPGQGTNTGELFF,TGCGCCAGCAGCCCGGGACAGGGAACAAACACCGGGGAGCTGTTTTTT
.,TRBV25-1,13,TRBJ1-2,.,CASSKESFYGYTF,TGTGCCAGCAGTAAGGAGTCTTTCTATGGCTACACCTTC
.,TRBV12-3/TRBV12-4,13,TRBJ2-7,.,CASSFRAGYEQYF,TGTGCCAGCAGTTTTAGGGCGGGCTACGAGCAGTACTTC
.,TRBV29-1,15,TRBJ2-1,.,CSVPQAGRSYNEQFF,TGCAGCGTTCCTCAAGCCGGGAGATCCTACAATGAGCAGTTCTTC
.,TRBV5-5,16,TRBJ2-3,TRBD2,CASSLGLAGGTDTQYF,TGTGCCAGCAGCTTGGGACTAGCGGGGGGCACAGATACGCAGTATTTT
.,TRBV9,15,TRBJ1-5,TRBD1,CASSGSGTGGQPQHF,TGTGCCAGCAGCGGAAGTGGGACAGGGGGTCAGCCCCAGCATTTT
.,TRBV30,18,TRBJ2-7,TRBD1,CAWSVLPLGQGHRTEQYF,TGTGCCTGGAGTGTACTCCCACTCGGACAGGGGCATAGGACCGAGCAGTACTTC
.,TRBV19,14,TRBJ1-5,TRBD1,CASSIGQGAQPQHF,TGTGCCAGTAGTATAGGACAGGGGGCACAGCCCCAGCATTTT
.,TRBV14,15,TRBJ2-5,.,CASSRGVVGAETQYF,TGTGCCAGCAGCAGAGGGGTCGTGGGGGCGGAGACCCAGTACTTC
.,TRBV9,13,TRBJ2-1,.,CASSVGSTHEQFF,TGTGCCAGCAGCGTAGGATCCACTCATGAGCAGTTCTTC
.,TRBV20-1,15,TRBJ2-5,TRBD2,CSASYLAGGRETQYF,TGCAGTGCTAGTTACCTAGCGGGGGGGAGGGAGACCCAGTACTTC
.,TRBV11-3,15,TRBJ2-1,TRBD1,CASSKGQGTYNEQFF,TGTGCCAGCAGCAAGGGACAGGGGACCTACAATGAGCAGTTCTTC
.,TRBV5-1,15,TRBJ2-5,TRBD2,CASSLTGTTQETQYF,TGCGCCAGCAGCTTGACGGGGACTACTCAAGAGACCCAGTACTTC
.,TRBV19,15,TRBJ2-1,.,CASSIVQAQFDEQFF,TGTGCCAGTAGTATAGTACAGGCTCAGTTCGATGAGCAGTTCTTC
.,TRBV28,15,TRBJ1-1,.,CASSPPHREGTEAFF,TGTGCCAGCAGTCCTCCCCACAGGGAGGGCACTGAAGCTTTCTTT
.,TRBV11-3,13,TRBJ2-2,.,CASSRTRDGELFF,TGTGCCAGCAGCCGCACCAGGGACGGGGAGCTGTTTTTT
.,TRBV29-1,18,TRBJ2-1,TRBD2,CSVKLAGPELMSYNEQFF,TGCAGCGTGAAACTAGCGGGGCCAGAGCTAATGTCCTACAATGAGCAGTTCTTC
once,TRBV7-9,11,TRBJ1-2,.,CASSLGPGYTF,TGTGCCAGCAGCTTAGGGCCAGGCTACACCTTC
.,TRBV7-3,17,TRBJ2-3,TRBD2,CASSLSSGGAAADTQYF,TGTGCCAGCAGCTTAAGCAGCGGGGGGGCCGCGGCAGATACGCAGTATTTT
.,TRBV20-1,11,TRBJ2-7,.,CSAAGTSLLGF,TGCAGTGCAGCCGGGACATCTCTTCTGGGGTTC
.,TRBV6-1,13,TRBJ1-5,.,CASSSDSMEPQHF,TGTGCCAGCAGTTCAGACTCAATGGAGCCCCAGCATTTT
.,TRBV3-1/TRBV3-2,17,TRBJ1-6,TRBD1,CASSQPEGALRNSPLHF,TGTGCCAGCAGCCAACCGGAGGGGGCGCTTCGTAATTCACCCCTCCACTTT
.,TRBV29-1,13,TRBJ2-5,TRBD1,CSGLETGKETQYF,TGCAGCGGATTGGAGACAGGGAAAGAGACCCAGTACTTC
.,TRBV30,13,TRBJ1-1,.,CAWNEGEGTEAFF,TGTGCCTGGAACGAGGGCGAAGGCACTGAAGCTTTCTTT
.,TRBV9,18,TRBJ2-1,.,CASSVDLLRAGAGNEQFF,TGTGCCAGCAGCGTAGATCTTCTTAGGGCGGGGGCCGGTAATGAGCAGTTCTTC
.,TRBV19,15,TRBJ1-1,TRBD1,CASSRDGTGHTEAFF,TGTGCCAGTAGTAGAGACGGGACAGGGCACACTGAAGCTTTCTTT
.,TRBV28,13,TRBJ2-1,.,CASAVQGGNEQFF,TGTGCCAGTGCGGTACAGGGGGGGAATGAGCAGTTCTTC
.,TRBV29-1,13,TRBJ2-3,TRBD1,CSVTGGFADTQYF,TGCAGCGTGACAGGGGGGTTTGCAGATACGCAGTATTTT
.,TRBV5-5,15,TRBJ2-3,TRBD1,CASSLEGARTDTQYF,TGTGCCAGCAGCTTGGAGGGGGCGCGCACAGATACGCAGTATTTT
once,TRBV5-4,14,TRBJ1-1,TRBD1,CASSLGTGGTEAFF,TGTGCCAGCAGCTTGGGAACAGGGGGCACTGAAGCTTTCTTT
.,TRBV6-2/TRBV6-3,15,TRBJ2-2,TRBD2,CASSPGTRGVGELFF,TGTGCCAGCAGTCCCGGGACTAGAGGCGTCGGGGAGCTGTTTTTT
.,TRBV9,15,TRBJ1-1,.,CASSVADSRNTEAFF,TGTGCCAGCAGCGTGGCAGACTCCCGGAACACTGAAGCTTTCTTT
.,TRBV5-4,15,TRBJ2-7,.,CASSFKLPGVSEQYF,TGTGCCAGCAGCTTTAAGTTGCCAGGGGTGTCCGAGCAGTACTTC
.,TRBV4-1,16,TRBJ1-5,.,CASSQDLGYPNQPQHF,TGCGCCAGCAGCCAAGATCTCGGGTATCCCAATCAGCCCCAGCATTTT
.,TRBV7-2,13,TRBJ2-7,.,CASSSDISYEQYF,TGTGCCAGCAGCTCCGACATCTCCTACGAGCAGTACTTC